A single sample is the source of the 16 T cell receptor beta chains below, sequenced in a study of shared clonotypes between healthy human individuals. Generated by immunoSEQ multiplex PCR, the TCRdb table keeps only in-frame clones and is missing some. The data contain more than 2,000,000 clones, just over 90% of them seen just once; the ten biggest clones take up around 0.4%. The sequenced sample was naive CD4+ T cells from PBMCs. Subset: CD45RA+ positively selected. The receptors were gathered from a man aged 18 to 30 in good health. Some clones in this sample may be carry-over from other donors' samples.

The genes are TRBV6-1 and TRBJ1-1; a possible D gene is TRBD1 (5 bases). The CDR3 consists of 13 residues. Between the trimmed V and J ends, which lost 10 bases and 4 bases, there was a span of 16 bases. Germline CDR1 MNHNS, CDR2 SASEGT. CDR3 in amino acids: CATIIHGATEAFF. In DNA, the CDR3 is TGTGCCACCATAATACACGGGGCCACTGAAGCTTTCTTT.

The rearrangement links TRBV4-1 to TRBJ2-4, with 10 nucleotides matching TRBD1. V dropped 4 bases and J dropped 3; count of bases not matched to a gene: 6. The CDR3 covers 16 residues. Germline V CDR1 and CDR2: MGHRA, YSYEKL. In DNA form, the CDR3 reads TGCGCCAGCAGCCGAAAGACAGGGGGCGGCAAAAACATTCAGTACTTC. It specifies CASSRKTGGGKNIQYF.

The CDR3 reads CASTYWGPGAFF. CDR3 sequence (DNA): TGTGCCAGCACCTATTGGGGGCCTGGGGCTTTCTTT. This chain connects TRBV11-2 to TRBJ1-1; TRBD1 is a possible D gene (6 bases). The germline V gene encodes CDR1 SGHAT and CDR2 FQNNGV. The germline V and J ends were trimmed by 7 bases and 11 bases, with 17 bases remaining between them. The CDR3 consists of 12 residues.

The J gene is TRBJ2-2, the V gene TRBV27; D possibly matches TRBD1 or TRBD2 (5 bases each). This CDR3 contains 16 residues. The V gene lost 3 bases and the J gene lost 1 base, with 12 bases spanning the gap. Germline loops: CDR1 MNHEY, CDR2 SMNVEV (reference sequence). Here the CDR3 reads CASSFKGPRNTGELFF. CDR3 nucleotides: TGTGCCAGCAGTTTTAAGGGACCCCGGAACACCGGGGAGCTGTTTTTT.

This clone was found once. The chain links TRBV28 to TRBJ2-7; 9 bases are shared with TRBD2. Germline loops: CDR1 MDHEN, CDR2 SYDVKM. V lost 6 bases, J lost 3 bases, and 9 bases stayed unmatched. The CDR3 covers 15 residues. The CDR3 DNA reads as TGTGCCAGCAGCTCGGCTAGCGGGACAGACTACGAGCAGTACTTC. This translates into CASSSASGTDYEQYF.

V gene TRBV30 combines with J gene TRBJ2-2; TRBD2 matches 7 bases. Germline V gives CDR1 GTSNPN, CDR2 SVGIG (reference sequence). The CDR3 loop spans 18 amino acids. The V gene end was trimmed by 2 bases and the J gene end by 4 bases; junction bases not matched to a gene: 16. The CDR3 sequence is CAWSPLAGAGVGTGELFF. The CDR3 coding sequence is TGTGCCTGGAGTCCTCTGGCGGGAGCCGGGGTTGGCACCGGGGAGCTGTTTTTT.

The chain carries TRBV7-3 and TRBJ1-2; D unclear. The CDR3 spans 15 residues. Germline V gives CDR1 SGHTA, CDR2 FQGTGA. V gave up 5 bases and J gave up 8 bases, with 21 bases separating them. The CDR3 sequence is CASSPGSGFRLGYTF. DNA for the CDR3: TGTGCCAGCAGCCCGGGCTCCGGATTTAGGCTAGGCTACACCTTC. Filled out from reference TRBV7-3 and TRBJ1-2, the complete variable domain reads GAGVSQTPSNKVTEKGKYVELRCDPISGHTALYWYRQSLGQGPEFLIYFQGTGAADDSGLPNDRFFAVRPEGSVSTLKIQRTERGDSAVYLCASSPGSGFRLGYTFGSGTRLTVV.

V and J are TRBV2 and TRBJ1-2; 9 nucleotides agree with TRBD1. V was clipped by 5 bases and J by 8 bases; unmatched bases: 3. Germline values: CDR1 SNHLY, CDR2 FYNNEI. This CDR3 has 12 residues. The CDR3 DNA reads TGTGCCAGCAGTAATACAGGGGGCGGCTACACCTTC. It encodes CASSNTGGGYTF.

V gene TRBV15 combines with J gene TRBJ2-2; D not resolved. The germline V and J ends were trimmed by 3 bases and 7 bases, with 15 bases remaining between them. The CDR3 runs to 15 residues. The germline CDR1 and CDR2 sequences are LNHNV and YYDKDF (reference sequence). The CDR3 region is CATSSPASGVGELFF. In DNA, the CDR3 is TGTGCCACCAGCAGCCCGGCGTCTGGGGTCGGGGAGCTGTTTTTT.

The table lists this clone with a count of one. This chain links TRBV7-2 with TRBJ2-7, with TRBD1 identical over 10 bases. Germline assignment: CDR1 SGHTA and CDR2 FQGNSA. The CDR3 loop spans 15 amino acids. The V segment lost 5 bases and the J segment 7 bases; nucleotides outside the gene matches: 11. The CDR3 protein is CASSRIGQGGREQYF. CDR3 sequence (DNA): TGTGCCAGCAGCCGAATCGGACAGGGGGGCAGGGAGCAGTACTTC.

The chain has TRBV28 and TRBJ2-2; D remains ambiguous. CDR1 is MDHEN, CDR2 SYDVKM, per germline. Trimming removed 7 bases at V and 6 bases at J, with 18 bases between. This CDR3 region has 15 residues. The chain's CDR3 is CASTHTKLGAGELFF. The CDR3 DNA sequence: TGTGCCAGCACCCATACCAAGCTTGGGGCCGGGGAGCTGTTTTTT.

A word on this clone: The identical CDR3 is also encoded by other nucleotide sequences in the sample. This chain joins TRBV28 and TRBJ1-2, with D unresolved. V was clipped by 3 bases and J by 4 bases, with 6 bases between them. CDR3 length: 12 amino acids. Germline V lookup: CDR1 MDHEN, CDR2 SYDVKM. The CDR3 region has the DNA TGTGCCAGCAGTTTCGGTGGCTATGGCTACACCTTC. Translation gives CASSFGGYGYTF.

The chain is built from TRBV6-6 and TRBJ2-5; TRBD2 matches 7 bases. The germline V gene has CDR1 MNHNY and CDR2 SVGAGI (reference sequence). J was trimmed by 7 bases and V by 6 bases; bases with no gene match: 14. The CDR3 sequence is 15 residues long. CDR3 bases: TGTGCCAGCAGCCGCGCCGGGGTCAGGGAGGGGACCCAGTACTTC. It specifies CASSRAGVREGTQYF.

The CDR3 nucleotides read TGTGCCAGCAGCGTAGGATATCGGGCGAACACCGGGGAGCTGTTTTTT. It codes for CASSVGYRANTGELFF. The chain carries TRBV9 and TRBJ2-2; D unresolved. Germline CDR1 is SGDLS and CDR2 is YYNGEE. Trimming took off 0 bases at V and 0 bases at J, with 9 bases between the two ends. The CDR3 has 16 residues.

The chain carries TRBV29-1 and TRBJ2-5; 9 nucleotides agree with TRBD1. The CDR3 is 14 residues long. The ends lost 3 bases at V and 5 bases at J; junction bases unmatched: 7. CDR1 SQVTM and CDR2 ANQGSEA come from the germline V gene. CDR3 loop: CSVDDTGGQETQYF. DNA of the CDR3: TGCAGCGTTGATGATACAGGGGGCCAGGAGACCCAGTACTTC.

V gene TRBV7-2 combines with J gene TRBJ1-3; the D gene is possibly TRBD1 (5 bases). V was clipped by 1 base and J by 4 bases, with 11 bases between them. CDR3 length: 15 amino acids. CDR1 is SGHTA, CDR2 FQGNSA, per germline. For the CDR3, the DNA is TGTGCCAGCAGCTTAGATGGGACGGTGGGAAACACCATATATTTT. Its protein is CASSLDGTVGNTIYF. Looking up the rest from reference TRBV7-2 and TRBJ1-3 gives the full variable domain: GAGVSQSPSNKVTEKGKDVELRCDPISGHTALYWYRQSLGQGLEFLIYFQGNSAPDKSGLPSDRFSAERTGGSVSTLTIQRTQQEDSAVYLCASSLDGTVGNTIYFGEGSWLTVV.